This record covers a single T cell receptor beta chain. In its sample, this clonotype was seen a few times. Its binding antigen is unknown. Base quality data are lacking; no much larger clone is found one base away. Library prep was done by 5' RACE. A second roughly 6 to 12 cycle PCR used a sample-barcoded 5' primer and a J-beta primer mix. Each TCR beta cDNA molecule received a unique molecular identifier from a template-switch 5' adaptor carrying 12 random nucleotides. At least 3 million CDR3-containing paired-end reads were obtained from each sample. The Mint cDNA synthesis kit, primed by a TRBC-specific oligonucleotide, was used to synthesize first-strand cDNA from all RNA. All cDNA was treated with uracil-DNA glycosylase and then went through a first 18-cycle PCR with the universal primers M1SS and BC2_uni_R. Per the source publication's procedure: For normalization, 1 million high-quality reads, each with a distinct molecular identifier, were randomly selected from each sample. Instead of being binned into consensus sequences, reads with shared molecular identifiers were discarded. MiTCR, set to a Q25 quality threshold and the strictest error-elimination algorithm, was used for CDR3 identification, clonotype clustering and error correction. A nonparametric unseen species model with Euler transformation was used to estimate lower-bound total TCR beta diversity. The public reads were quality trimmed at Q25 with fastp and then assembled into clones with MiXCR by TCRdb, keeping productive beta chains. Rows with one shared CDR3 protein collapse into an entry with the most common genes and DNA. What appears here as the V and J calls and clone size reflects TCRdb's work, not the paper's. The sample contains fewer than 2,000,000 distinct CDR3 sequences, 30% to 40% of them found a single time. The top ten clonotypes cover 20% to 25% of the sample.

This record belongs to a study of blood T cells in healthy people across ages (dated by TCRdb to between 2015 and 2016). In terms of the full investigation: In model experiments, template switching captured about one uniquely barcoded TCR beta cDNA molecule for every two T cells. Two additional independent replicas of 1 million unique cDNA reads from the same blood draw were analyzed for two donors (one aged 18 to 29 and one aged 80 or older). The donors were split into four age groups: young (average around 15 years), middle-aged (nearly 40), aged (around 67) and long-lived (about 82). To avoid experimental bias, donors of different ages were distributed randomly across sequencing lanes. Age-related changes in TCR beta repertoire diversity were measured in the study by deep sequencing normalized with unique cDNA molecular identifiers. Overall study outcomes, separate from this receptor: As age increased, observed TCR beta diversity per million T cells dropped in a roughly linear way, and a significant reduction was already evident by age roughly 36. There was a strong correlation between observed TCR beta diversity and the percentage of naive T cells measured by flow cytometry. Because the CMV infection status of the donors was unknown, age-related changes in expanded clonotypes may potentially have been confounded. Estimates of total diversity based on one million sequenced T cells were regarded as lower bounds and as underestimates. Compared with the aged group, more naive CD4+ T cells, fewer expanded clones and increased TCR diversity were shown by the long-lived group, suggesting age selection. Bulk unsorted PBMC profiling prevented conclusive comparison of naive and antigen-experienced compartments.

Inclusive of the bounding cysteine and phenylalanine, the CDR3 is 13 residues long. Just CDR3 DNA is preserved here, 39 bases in frame from base 1. Taken from the germline V gene, the CDR1 and CDR2 loops are LGHNA and YSLEER. V is cut by 3 bases and J by 10 bases, and the space between the germline ends is 13 bases. The donors were roughly 39 Caucasian individuals from Russia, aged roughly 6 to 100 years, who were systemically healthy. About 9.8 milliliters of peripheral blood were drawn from each donor into EDTA-treated Vacutainer tubes. PBMCs were isolated by Ficoll-Paque density-gradient centrifugation, with at least 6 million obtained per sample. Trizol reagent was used to extract total RNA from the PBMCs, yielding at least 5 micrograms per sample. Naive CD45RAhigh/CD27high T cell percentages were measured by flow cytometry on a PBMC aliquot from every donor.

The TCR sequence derives from a human donor in good health. Material: blood. The chain employs TRBV4-3 and TRBJ2-1, with no reliable assignment of the D segment. Here is the DNA: TGCGCCAGCAGCCAGTTTCAACTGACGGAGCAGTTCTTC. Translated, this is CASSQFQLTEQFF.